Described below is a single T cell receptor beta chain sequence and its context. The source material, RNA transcripts, was used to amplify TCR beta CDR3 regions. Using the HTBI primer set, a first-round RT-PCR was run on the TCR CDR3. TCRdb reprocessed the multiplex PCR reads via MiXCR and lists one record per CDR3 protein. The repertoire holds 75,000 to 100,000 distinct CDR3 sequences, with roughly half as singletons. The data originate from a study of T cells in Graves' hyperthyroidism and ophthalmopathy. Germline lookup yields CDR1 SGHRS and CDR2 YFSETQ. V was trimmed by 0 bases and J by 11 bases, leaving 21 bases between them. The CDR3 is 16 amino acids.

Sequenced material: blood. The source of this sequence is a woman aged 40-49 years with Graves' hyperthyroidism. The genes are TRBV5-1 and TRBJ1-5; a weak D match, TRBD1 (5 bases). CDR3 sequence (DNA): TGCGCCAGCAGCTTGGCATCCCCGGGGATGGGGGAGACCCAGCATTTT. It encodes CASSLASPGMGETQHF.